This T cell receptor beta chain was observed in a study of T cell responses to AZD1222 COVID-19 vaccine. Worth noting for this clone: What it binds is unknown. At one of its ends the junction is not consistent with the germline gene, which may arise from a read error.

Study-level findings and limits: Spike-specific TCR breadth rose after two AZD1222 doses, and depth rose as well. Only five or six individuals given AZD1222 were seropositive at baseline.

CDR3 length: 14 residues. CDR1 and CDR2 (germline): GTSNPN, SVGIG (reference sequence). The repertoire was sequenced with immunoSEQ multiplex PCR; TCRdb's copy has only in-frame clones and lacks some. Of about 42,000 clones in the sample, over 80% were seen once. This clonotype was obtained from an adult who received the AZD1222 COVID-19 vaccine. The V and J genes are TRBV30 and TRBJ1-1, with D possibly TRBD1 on 6 matching bases. This specimen consisted of peripheral blood, obtained 28 days after the second AZD1222 dose. CDR3 residues: CAWGNPGHPGGLCF. In nucleotides, the CDR3 is TGTGCCTGGGGGAATCCGGGACACCCCGGAGGGCTTTGCTTT.